This TCR beta chain was profiled in a study of cytomegalovirus exposure and HLA in healthy donors. 60 Vbeta and 13 Jbeta primers were used in PCR. In the authors' methods: Unique TCR beta chains totaled some 80 million in a later count, with 8.5 million to 12 million of them shared. Assay: immunoSEQ multiplex PCR; the TCRdb copy retains only in-frame clones and omits some. V, J and clone size are those of that table, while D and trimming were read from the DNA. This table has more than 95,000 clones, around 75% appearing once. Study outcomes and limitations: Of the V segments, some could not be distinguished, including TRBV6-2 and TRBV6-3, and were excluded. A list of 150 to 200 TCR beta chains associated with cytomegalovirus was given. Over 15,000 TCR beta sequences were associated with HLA alleles at 0.05 false discovery rate in a later analysis.

A remark on this clone: Its cognate antigen is unknown.

V dropped 3 bases and J dropped 0; count of bases not matched to a gene: 3. CDR3 length: 15 amino acids. Germline CDR1 reads LGHNA; CDR2 reads YSLEER. What was sequenced was PBMCs. The receptor was derived from a woman aged 45-65 years in good health and CMV-seropositive. The chain couples TRBV4-3 to TRBJ2-3; 7 bases map to TRBD1. CDR3 region: CASSQTGRSTDTQYF. The CDR3 nucleotides are TGCGCCAGCAGCCAGACAGGGCGAAGCACAGATACGCAGTATTTT.